This T cell receptor beta chain emerged from a study of blood T cell repertoires in COVID-19. Study information: The origin of the acute and convalescent COVID-19 samples was the United States, Italy and Spain.

The table came from immunoSEQ multiplex PCR; TCRdb's copy has only in-frame clones and leaves some out. The sample holds fewer than 150,000 clones, 75% to 90% seen once. Germline V gene lookup returns CDR1 SGHAT and CDR2 FQNNGV. The CDR3 consists of 16 residues. The V gene lost 1 base and the J gene lost 2 bases, with 14 bases spanning the gap. The source of this sequence is a human donor in a cohort sampled during active COVID-19. The sample comprised peripheral blood. This rearrangement joins TRBV11-2 to TRBJ1-2, with TRBD1 as a possible D gene (6 bases). CDR3 in amino acids: CASSLVRGPQNYGYTF. The CDR3 region has the DNA TGTGCCAGCAGCTTAGTCAGGGGACCCCAGAACTATGGCTACACCTTC.